This entry lists 2 T cell receptor beta chains sequenced from one sample in a study of T cell changes during pregnancy in multiple sclerosis. Repertoires were generated with immunoSEQ multiplex PCR, while TCRdb's copy carries only in-frame clones and drops some. This sample has 60,000 to 85,000 clones, with 92% found just once. The sample in question was peripheral blood, obtained in the second trimester of pregnancy. These receptors were taken from a female donor in good health, enrolled as a control in a pregnancy study.

The J gene is TRBJ1-5, the V gene TRBV11-3; tentatively, D is TRBD1 (5 bases). CDR3 length equals 13 residues. Trimming shortened V by 5 bases and J by 7 bases, and 12 bases separated the two germline ends. In germline, CDR1 is SGHNT, CDR2 YENEEA. In DNA form, the CDR3 reads TGTGCCAGCAGCCCGCGGGGCGGGCAGCCCCAGCATTTT. Protein: CASSPRGGQPQHF.

V and J are TRBV2 and TRBJ2-1; no firm D call. The CDR3 length is 16 residues. Trimming removed 0 bases at V and 0 bases at J, with 9 bases between. Germline loops: CDR1 SNHLY, CDR2 FYNNEI. CDR3 DNA: TGTGCCAGCAGTGAAGCGCGGATCCTCTCCTACAATGAGCAGTTCTTC. It translates to CASSEARILSYNEQFF.